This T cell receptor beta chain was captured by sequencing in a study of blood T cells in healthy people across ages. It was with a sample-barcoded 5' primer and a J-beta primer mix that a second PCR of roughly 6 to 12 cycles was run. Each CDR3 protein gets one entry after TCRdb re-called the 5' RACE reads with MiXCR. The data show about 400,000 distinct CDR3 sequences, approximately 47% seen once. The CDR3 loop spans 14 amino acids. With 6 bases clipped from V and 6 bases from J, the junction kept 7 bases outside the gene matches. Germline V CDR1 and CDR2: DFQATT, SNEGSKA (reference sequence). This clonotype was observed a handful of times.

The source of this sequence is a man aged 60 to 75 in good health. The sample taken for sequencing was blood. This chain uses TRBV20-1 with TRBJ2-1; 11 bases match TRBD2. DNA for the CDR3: TGCAGTGCCGACCCTAGCGGGAGGTTCAATGAGCAGTTCTTC. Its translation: CSADPSGRFNEQFF.